The 24 T cell receptor beta chains reported below all come from one sample, sequenced in a study of blood T cell repertoires in COVID-19. The protocol was immunoSEQ multiplex PCR, while the TCRdb copy is restricted to in-frame clones and leaves out a portion. The sample holds 200,000 to 250,000 clones, 70% to 85% seen once. Sequencing used peripheral blood. These receptors came from a man aged 45-65 years with active or convalescent COVID-19.

The gene calls are TRBV28 and TRBJ2-5; 15 bases match TRBD2. The CDR3 is 16 amino acids. The V gene's germline CDR1 is MDHEN and CDR2 SYDVKM. V trimming: 5 bases; J trimming: 5 bases; junction bases outside the gene matches: 6. CDR3: CASSAGLAGGPETQYF. The CDR3 DNA is TGTGCCAGCAGTGCCGGACTAGCGGGGGGGCCTGAGACCCAGTACTTC.

The V call is TRBV2, the J call TRBJ2-3, with a tentative D call TRBD1 (5 bases). This CDR3 contains 13 residues. The V and J ends lost 4 bases and 5 bases respectively, with 10 bases between them. Looked up from germline, CDR1 is SNHLY and CDR2 is FYNNEI. The CDR3 spells CASSVAGKDTQYF. As DNA, the CDR3 is TGTGCCAGCAGTGTGGCAGGGAAAGATACGCAGTATTTT.

The chain employs TRBV18 and TRBJ1-1; tentatively, D is TRBD1 (6 bases). The CDR3 totals 14 residues. V shed 2 bases and J shed 6 bases, with 13 bases lying between them. Germline values: CDR1 KGHSH, CDR2 LQKENI. The CDR3, as DNA: TGTGCCAGCTCACCAACGGGGGGCGGGTCTGAAGCTTTCTTT. Protein sequence: CASSPTGGGSEAFF.

This chain connects TRBV4-3 to TRBJ1-1; D possibly corresponds to TRBD1 (5 bases). This CDR3 region has 15 residues. Germline lookup yields CDR1 LGHNA and CDR2 YSLEER. Between the trimmed V and J ends, which lost 4 bases and 8 bases, there was a span of 20 bases. CDR3 in DNA: TGCGCCAGCAGCCGAGACGGACGGGGGGTAGGGGAAGCTTTCTTT. It codes for CASSRDGRGVGEAFF.

V is TRBV21-1 and J is TRBJ2-5; TRBD2, the table's D call, was not compared with the DNA. TRBV21-1 is termed a pseudogene. This CDR3 spans 15 amino acids. The CDR3 DNA sequence: TGTGCCAGCAGCACCACTAGCGGGAGTAGTGAGACCCAGTACTTC. It yields the protein CASSTTSGSSETQYF.

The chain couples TRBV4-2 to TRBJ1-2; tentative D call: TRBD1 (5 bases). CDR1 LGHNA and CDR2 YNFKEQ come from the germline V gene. V gave up 3 bases and J gave up 1 base, with 15 bases separating them. This CDR3 contains 16 residues. DNA of the CDR3: TGTGCCAGCAGCCACCGTGACAGTCCCGTTAACTATGGCTACACCTTC. Protein product: CASSHRDSPVNYGYTF.

J is TRBJ2-1 and V is TRBV15, with 7 bases identical to TRBD2. There are 13 residues in the CDR3. Germline V lookup: CDR1 LNHNV, CDR2 YYDKDF (reference sequence). Unmatched junction bases numbered 1, after V lost 0 bases and J lost 8 bases. CDR3 loop: CATSRDLADEQFF. The CDR3 region has the DNA TGTGCCACCAGCAGAGATCTAGCGGATGAGCAGTTCTTC.

V gene TRBV20-1 combines with J gene TRBJ2-5, with 7 bases identical to TRBD1. The CDR3 contains 12 residues. Germline CDR1 is DFQATT and CDR2 is SNEGSKA (reference sequence). The V segment lost 3 bases and the J segment 4 bases; nucleotides outside the gene matches: 2. CDR3 residues: CSASGQVETQYF. The CDR3 DNA is TGCAGTGCTAGTGGACAGGTAGAGACCCAGTACTTC.

The chain links TRBV19 to TRBJ1-2; 8 bases are shared with TRBD1. CDR1 is LNHDA, CDR2 SQIVND, per germline (reference sequence). Germline trimming cut 9 bases from V and 5 bases from J; bases unmatched to any gene: 8. CDR3 length equals 13 residues. The chain's CDR3 is CASELTGGYGYTF. Written as DNA, the CDR3 is TGTGCCAGCGAACTAACAGGGGGTTATGGCTACACCTTC.

This chain uses TRBV9 with TRBJ1-3; D is unresolved. This CDR3 region has 12 residues. The germline V gene encodes CDR1 SGDLS and CDR2 YYNGEE. V lost 3 bases and J 4 bases, leaving 5 bases between the germline ends. Here the CDR3 DNA reads TGTGCCAGCAGCGACACCGGAAACACCATATATTTT. Translated: CASSDTGNTIYF.

The chain links TRBV28 to TRBJ2-1; tentative D call: TRBD1 (6 bases). The CDR3 is made up of 14 amino acids. The V and J ends lost 7 bases and 7 bases respectively, with 17 bases between them. The germline V gene has CDR1 MDHEN and CDR2 SYDVKM. The CDR3: CASTDRSLRNEQFF. The CDR3, as DNA: TGTGCCAGCACCGACAGGTCCTTACGAAATGAGCAGTTCTTC.

CDR3 residues: CASRPGGFYSPLHF. CDR3 nucleotides: TGCGCCAGCAGGCCAGGGGGCTTTTATTCACCCCTCCACTTT. The chain employs TRBV5-1 and TRBJ1-6; TRBD1 agrees at 8 bases. The CDR3 is made up of 14 amino acids. The germline CDR1 and CDR2 sequences are SGHRS and YFSETQ. Germline trimming cut 5 bases from V and 8 bases from J; bases unmatched to any gene: 6.

This clone was seen just once. This chain connects TRBV19 to TRBJ1-5; TRBD1 agrees at 9 bases. This CDR3 spans 16 amino acids. J lost 4 bases, V lost 8 bases, and 12 bases had no gene match. Germline V CDR1 and CDR2: LNHDA, SQIVND (reference sequence). CDR3 in DNA: TGTGCCAGTCGCCCGACCAGGGGACAGGGTAATCAGCCCCAGCATTTT. It translates to CASRPTRGQGNQPQHF.

V and J are TRBV4-3 and TRBJ2-1, with 8 bases aligning to TRBD2. The germline gives CDR1 LGHNA, CDR2 YSLEER. V lost 4 bases and J lost 8; bases outside the gene matches: 10. CDR3 length equals 15 residues. CDR3 in amino acids: CASSLGLVLGDEQFF. CDR3 DNA sequence: TGCGCCAGCAGCCTGGGACTAGTGTTGGGCGATGAGCAGTTCTTC.

This sequence joins TRBV27 and TRBJ1-1, with a possible D match to TRBD1 (6 bases). The germline V gene has CDR1 MNHEY and CDR2 SMNVEV (reference sequence). The CDR3 spans 14 residues. The ends were cut back, 3 bases at V and 1 base at J, with 9 bases in the middle. The CDR3 reads CASSFQGPNTEAFF. In nucleotides, the CDR3 is TGTGCCAGCAGTTTTCAGGGGCCGAACACTGAAGCTTTCTTT.

The chain carries TRBV7-9 and TRBJ1-1; 7 nucleotides align to TRBD1. Germline lookup yields CDR1 SEHNR and CDR2 FQNEAQ (reference sequence). With V trimmed by 3 bases and J by 1 base, 8 bases remained unmatched. This CDR3 spans 16 amino acids. The CDR3 DNA reads TGTGCCAGCAGCTTCCAGGACAGGAACCCGAACACTGAAGCTTTCTTT. Its translation is CASSFQDRNPNTEAFF.

The genes are TRBV5-4 and TRBJ2-3, with TRBD2 identical over 10 bases. V trimming: 3 bases; J trimming: 2 bases; junction bases outside the gene matches: 9. Germline CDR1 reads SGHNT; CDR2 reads YYREEE (reference sequence). This CDR3 comprises 17 residues. CDR3 residues: CASSSPQSGRATDTQYF. CDR3 nucleotide sequence: TGTGCCAGCAGCTCCCCCCAAAGCGGGAGGGCCACAGATACGCAGTATTTT.

This clone has ten or more counts. The chain joins TRBV4-2 to TRBJ1-2; TRBD1 matches 7 bases. This CDR3 comprises 17 residues. Trimming removed 4 bases from V and 8 bases from J; junction bases left unmatched: 19. CDR1 is LGHNA, CDR2 YNFKEQ, per germline. In DNA form, the CDR3 reads TGTGCCAGCAGCCGCCAGGGCGGGACAGAAGTACTTGAGGGCTACACCTTC. Translated: CASSRQGGTEVLEGYTF.

This clone was detected only a few times. The chain combines TRBV6-6 with TRBJ2-2, with 9 bases fitting TRBD2. J gave up 4 bases and V 5 bases, and 11 bases lay outside the gene matches. Per the germline V gene, CDR1 is MNHNY and CDR2 is SVGAGI (reference sequence). The CDR3 extends over 17 amino acids. The CDR3 DNA sequence: TGTGCCAGCAGTCCCTGGGGACTAGCTGACCCCACCGGGGAGCTGTTTTTT. This sequence encodes CASSPWGLADPTGELFF.

In regard to this clone: The CDR3 carries no conserved terminal phenylalanine or tryptophan, so it likely arises from a read error. The chain has TRBV4-3 and TRBJ1-2; no clear D gene. Germline assignment: CDR1 LGHNA and CDR2 YSLEER. This CDR3 has 13 amino acids. V lost 4 bases and J 7 bases, leaving 13 bases between the germline ends. CDR3 in amino acids: CASSRSASGGYTL. CDR3 sequence (DNA): TGCGCCAGCAGCCGCTCAGCCAGCGGTGGCTACACCCTC.

The DNA of the CDR3 is TGTGCCAGCAGACCCCGACTAGCGCCAGAGGGTTATACCGGGGAGCTGTTTTTT. Translation: CASRPRLAPEGYTGELFF. The chain joins TRBV27 to TRBJ2-2, with 8 bases matching TRBD2. This CDR3 is built from 18 residues. Germline-derived CDR1 and CDR2 are MNHEY and SMNVEV (reference sequence). V shed 6 bases and J 5 bases; nucleotides not matched to a gene: 17.

V and J are TRBV21-1 and TRBJ1-4; TRBD1 reflects the table's D call only, with no check against the DNA. TRBV21-1 corresponds to a pseudogene. The CDR3 has 16 amino acids. CDR3 loop: CASSAGQGITNEKLFF. The CDR3 nucleotides are TGTGCCAGCAGCGCAGGACAGGGGATAACTAATGAAAAACTGTTTTTT.

The chain combines TRBV2 with TRBJ1-3; no clear D gene. The ends were cut back, 1 base at V and 0 bases at J, with 7 bases in the middle. Germline V gives CDR1 SNHLY, CDR2 FYNNEI. This CDR3 is 15 amino acids long. Here the CDR3 DNA reads TGTGCCAGCAGTGAAGGCGAATACTCTGGAAACACCATATATTTT. Translating gives CASSEGEYSGNTIYF.

The V and J genes are TRBV2 and TRBJ1-5, with 8 bases identical to TRBD1. CDR3 length: 14 amino acids. Germline assignment: CDR1 SNHLY and CDR2 FYNNEI. Losses at the gene ends were 6 bases for V and 5 bases for J; bases not matched to a gene: 6. The CDR3 sequence is CASSRDRRDQPQHF. The CDR3 DNA is TGTGCCAGCAGCCGGGACAGGCGAGATCAGCCCCAGCATTTT.